This T cell receptor beta chain was sequenced for a study of cytomegalovirus exposure and HLA in healthy donors. General study findings and limits: There were some V segments, including TRBV6-2 and TRBV6-3, excluded as indistinguishable. The authors enumerated 150 to 200 TCR beta chains as linked to cytomegalovirus. Follow-up analysis later connected one missense variant in DCLRE1C with trimming of TCR beta V- and J-genes.

In regard to this clone: Antigen unknown.

PCR amplification relied on 60 Vbeta primers (plus 13 Jbeta primers). Per the authors' pipeline: Unique TCR beta chains totaled roughly 79 million in a later count, with roughly 11 million of them shared. Clones were sequenced by immunoSEQ multiplex PCR, and TCRdb holds only the in-frame ones, with some missing. The V and J calls and clone size were taken over from that table, and D and trimming were inferred from the DNA. The sample includes roughly 180,000 clones, just under 80% seen only once; the top ten take around 2.6%. V lost 6 bases to trimming and J lost 4 bases; unmatched junction nucleotides: 5. CDR3 length: 13 amino acids. CDR1 is LNHDA, CDR2 SQIVND, per germline (reference sequence).

Sequenced sample: PBMCs. The V call is TRBV19, the J call TRBJ1-2, with 7 bases lining up with TRBD1. The sequence was collected from a female donor in good health and CMV-seronegative. This CDR3 is CASRERQGYGYTF. CDR3 DNA: TGTGCCAGTAGGGAGAGACAGGGCTATGGCTACACCTTC.